Below, one TCR beta chain is given with its context. This clone was detected many times. Its antigen is still unknown. Per-base qualities were not stored, and no clone one base away is much larger. V and J lose 1 base and 0 bases, and a span of 9 bases separates them. From the cysteine up to the phenylalanine, the CDR3 has a length of 14 residues. The DNA shown is the 42-base CDR3, in frame from base 1. The germline V gene encodes CDR1 GTSNPN and CDR2 SVGIG (reference sequence). The data derive from a study of T cells after posttransplantation cyclophosphamide (dated by TCRdb to 2016 to 2018). With respect to the entire study: Using TRB sequencing, the study followed how the T cell repertoire rebuilt after myeloablative bone marrow transplantation with posttransplantation cyclophosphamide given as GVHD prophylaxis. Public TRB sequences were searched against a database of over 3,500 sequences associated with responses to pathogens, tumor antigens, self-antigens and alloantigens. Blood from every one of the approximately 30 PTCy patients who had 1-year posttransplant specimens underwent TRB sequencing. Up to 3 additional blood samples from 2 to 5.2 years after transplant were also TRB-sequenced in 3 patients, as was pretransplant blood from a handful of patients. Antigen receptor sequencing was done on samples from 35 to 40 PTCy-treated patients and from about 17 related bone marrow donors of those patients. Because TRA and TRB clonality correlated tightly in about 9 samples, the subsequent TCR analyses were limited to TRB only.

Sample treatment or condition, as interpreted from the label and publication: high-dose cyclophosphamide on days +3 and +4 as single-agent GVHD prophylaxis. Patients in the PTCy group got busulfan and fludarabine conditioning, a marrow graft from a related or unrelated donor, and cyclophosphamide on days +3 and +4. The PTCy-treated patients were enrolled in a prospective multi-institutional clinical trial. Mononuclear cells from peripheral blood and bone marrow were separated by Ficoll-Hypaque density centrifugation and then cryopreserved. Genomic DNA was the input for TRB sequencing, which was run either with the immunoSEQ assay at survey resolution or with the hsTCRB kit. In the paper's pipeline: Initial read processing used immunoSEQ software, and repertoire analyses used the LymphoSeq R package. Clonality was computed as 1 minus normalized Shannon entropy; Gini coefficient was also calculated for each TRB dataset. To infer phenotypes in unsorted samples, TRB sequences from sorted subsets of the recipient or donor were mapped onto unsorted samples from the same recipient. The table comes from immuneACCESS by way of TCRdb, which keeps in-frame sequences with V and J called. Part of the clones is missing from these tables; in studies checked, under half for an unresolved V gene and the rest for unknown reasons. From that table come the V and J calls and clone size; the DNA was used to work out D and trimming. Listed for this sample are over 15,000 clones, none observed only a single time. Around 0.56% of the sample lies in the top ten.

The investigation overall reported the following: At 1-2 months, donor-recipient similarity was low but rose over the first year, and the later blood repertoires were often dominated by donor CD8+ memory clones. Across 45 patients, recipient CMV seropositivity and CMV reactivation were highly associated with TRB clonality; PTCy diversity was similar to CNI/methotrexate controls. The TRB repertoires of T cells infiltrating skin or GI tract showed only limited overlap with the TRB repertoires of T cells in blood.

This TCR came from a female patient under 45 who received an allogeneic stem cell transplant from a related donor, was CMV-positive, and had no GVHD. After a transplant, certain T cells may trace back to the graft donor. The sequencing here drew on PBMCs, taken after allogeneic stem cell transplant with posttransplant cyclophosphamide. The V and J genes are TRBV30 and TRBJ1-1, with no reliable assignment of the D segment. The nucleotide sequence is given as TGTGCCTGGAGTGCGGGGTCGGTGAACACTGAAGCTTTCTTT. It translates as CAWSAGSVNTEAFF.